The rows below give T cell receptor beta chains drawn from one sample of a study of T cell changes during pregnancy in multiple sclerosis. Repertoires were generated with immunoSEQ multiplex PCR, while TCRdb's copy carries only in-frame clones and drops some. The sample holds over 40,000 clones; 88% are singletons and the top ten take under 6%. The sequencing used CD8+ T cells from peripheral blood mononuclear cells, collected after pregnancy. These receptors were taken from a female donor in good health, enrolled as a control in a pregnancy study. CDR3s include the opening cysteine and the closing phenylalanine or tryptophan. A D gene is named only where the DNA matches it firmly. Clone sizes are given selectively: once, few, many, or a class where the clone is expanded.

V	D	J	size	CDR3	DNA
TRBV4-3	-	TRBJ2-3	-	CASSQDWGPAEQYF	TGCGCCAGCAGCCAAGATTGGGGCCCGGCGGAGCAGTATTTT
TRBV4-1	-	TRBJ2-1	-	CASSLGTRGDEQFF	TGCGCCAGCAGCTTAGGGACTCGTGGCGATGAGCAGTTCTTC
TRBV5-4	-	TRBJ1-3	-	CASSGVGEPSAGNTIYF	TGTGCCAGCAGCGGGGTCGGGGAGCCCAGCGCTGGAAACACCATATATTTT
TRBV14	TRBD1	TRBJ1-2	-	CASSPWDSDYGYTF	TGTGCCAGCAGCCCTTGGGACAGCGACTATGGCTACACCTTC
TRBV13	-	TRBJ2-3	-	CASSLWGGGASTDTQYF	TGTGCCAGCAGCTTATGGGGCGGGGGCGCTAGCACAGATACGCAGTATTTT
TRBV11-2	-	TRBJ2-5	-	CASSLSDTPAETQYF	TGTGCCAGCAGCTTATCTGACACGCCGGCAGAGACCCAGTACTTC
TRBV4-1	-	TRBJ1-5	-	CASSPDWFGNQPQHF	TGCGCCAGCAGTCCGGACTGGTTTGGCAATCAGCCCCAGCATTTT
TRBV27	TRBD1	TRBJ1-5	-	CASSFGTASNQPQHF	TGTGCCAGCAGTTTCGGGACAGCCAGCAATCAGCCCCAGCATTTT
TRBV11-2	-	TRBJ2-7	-	CASSPRTGNYEQYF	TGTGCCAGCAGCCCTCGGACGGGGAACTACGAGCAGTACTTC
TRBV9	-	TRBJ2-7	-	CASSVGNSYEQYF	TGTGCCAGCAGCGTGGGCAACTCCTACGAGCAGTACTTC
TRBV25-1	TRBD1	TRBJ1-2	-	CASSEYEGQGYGYTF	TGTGCCAGCAGTGAATATGAGGGACAGGGGTATGGCTACACCTTC
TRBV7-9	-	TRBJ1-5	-	CASSLGPQPQHF	TGTGCCAGCAGCTTAGGGCCTCAGCCCCAGCATTTT
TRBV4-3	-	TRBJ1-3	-	CASSQDRARSGNTIYF	TGCGCCAGCAGCCAAGATCGCGCGCGCTCTGGAAACACCATATATTTT
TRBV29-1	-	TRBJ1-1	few	CSVGGGSTEAFF	TGCAGCGTTGGGGGAGGGAGCACTGAAGCTTTCTTT
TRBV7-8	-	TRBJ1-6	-	CASSLTGGDSPLHF	TGTGCCAGCAGCTTGACAGGAGGTGATTCACCCCTCCACTTT
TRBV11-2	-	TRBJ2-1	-	CATHLGGEQFF	TGTGCAACCCACTTGGGGGGTGAGCAGTTCTTC
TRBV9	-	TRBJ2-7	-	CASSPDRDYEQYF	TGTGCCAGCAGCCCGGATCGGGATTACGAGCAGTACTTC
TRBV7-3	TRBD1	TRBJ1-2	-	CASSTSGTGVYGYTF	TGTGCCAGCAGCACTTCCGGGACAGGGGTCTATGGCTACACCTTC
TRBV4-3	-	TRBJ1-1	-	CASSQAQGGNTEAFF	TGCGCCAGCAGCCAAGCACAGGGTGGTAACACTGAAGCTTTCTTT
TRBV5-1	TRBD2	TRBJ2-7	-	CASSFPSGAHEQYF	TGCGCCAGCAGCTTCCCTAGCGGGGCTCACGAGCAGTACTTC
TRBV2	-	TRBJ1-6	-	CASSAYRDNSPLHF	TGTGCCAGCAGTGCCTACAGGGACAATTCACCCCTCCACTTT
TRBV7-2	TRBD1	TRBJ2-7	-	CASSMGQGLGEQYF	TGTGCCAGCAGCATGGGACAGGGACTGGGCGAGCAGTACTTC
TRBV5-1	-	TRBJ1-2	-	CASSLRSANYGYTF	TGCGCCAGCAGCTTACGTTCAGCTAACTATGGCTACACCTTC
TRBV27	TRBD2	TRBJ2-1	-	CASSPKTSGGYNEQFF	TGTGCCAGCAGCCCTAAGACTAGCGGGGGGTACAATGAGCAGTTCTTC
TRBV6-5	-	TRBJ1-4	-	CASSSSGPPLFF	TGTGCCAGCAGTTCAAGCGGACCCCCCCTGTTTTTT
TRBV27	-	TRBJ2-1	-	CASSLRDSSYNEQFF	TGTGCCAGCAGCCTAAGAGACAGCTCCTACAATGAGCAGTTCTTC
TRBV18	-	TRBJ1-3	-	CASSATSGAHTIYF	TGTGCCAGCTCAGCGACCTCAGGGGCCCACACCATATATTTT
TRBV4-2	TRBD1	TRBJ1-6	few	CASSQEGQVISSPLHF	TGTGCCAGCAGCCAAGAGGGACAGGTGATTAGTTCACCCCTCCACTTT
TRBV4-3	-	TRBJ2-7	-	CASSQVAGTPSYEQYF	TGCGCCAGCAGCCAAGTGGCCGGGACACCCTCCTACGAGCAGTACTTC
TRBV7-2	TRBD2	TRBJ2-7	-	CASSSGGLADYEQYF	TGTGCCAGCAGCTCCGGTGGACTAGCGGACTACGAGCAGTACTTC
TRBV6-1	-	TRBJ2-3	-	CASRFRSDTQYF	TGTGCCAGCAGGTTTCGGTCAGATACGCAGTATTTT
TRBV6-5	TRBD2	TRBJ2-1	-	CASSRTSGGYNEQFF	TGTGCCAGCAGTCGGACTAGCGGGGGGTACAATGAGCAGTTCTTC
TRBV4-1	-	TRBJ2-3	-	CASSQESTRPTDTQYF	TGCGCCAGCAGCCAAGAATCTACCAGGCCCACAGATACGCAGTATTTT
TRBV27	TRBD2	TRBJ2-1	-	CASSLAGGNYNEQFF	TGTGCCAGCAGTTTAGCGGGGGGGAACTACAATGAGCAGTTCTTC
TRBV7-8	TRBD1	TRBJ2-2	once	CASSLSLLGTGLRGELFF	TGTGCCAGCAGCTTATCCCTATTGGGGACAGGCCTGCGCGGGGAGCTGTTTTTT
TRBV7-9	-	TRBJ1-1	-	CASSTGQEAFF	TGTGCCAGCAGCACCGGACAGGAAGCTTTCTTT
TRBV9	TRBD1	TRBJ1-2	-	CASSVDTGDYGYTF	TGTGCCAGCAGCGTGGATACAGGGGACTATGGCTACACCTTC
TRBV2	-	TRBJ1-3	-	CASSVIEGNTIYF	TGTGCCAGCAGTGTTATAGAAGGAAACACCATATATTTT
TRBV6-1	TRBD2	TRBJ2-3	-	CASSEASGGPVDTQYF	TGTGCCAGCAGTGAAGCTAGCGGGGGGCCTGTAGATACGCAGTATTTT
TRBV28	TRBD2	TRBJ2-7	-	CASSLGLVYEQYF	TGTGCCAGCAGTTTGGGACTAGTCTACGAGCAGTACTTC
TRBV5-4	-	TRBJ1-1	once	CASSLRGAEAFF	TGTGCCAGCAGCTTGCGGGGTGCTGAAGCTTTCTTT
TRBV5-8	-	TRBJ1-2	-	CASSQPNGQGYTF	TGTGCCAGCAGCCAGCCCAATGGACAGGGCTACACCTTC